Included here is one T cell receptor beta chain sequence, with context. The PCR ran on 60 Vbeta and 13 Jbeta primers. Sequencing was performed with immunoSEQ multiplex PCR; in TCRdb, only in-frame clones are kept and a portion is missing. The sample records fewer than 40,000 clones, 80% to 90% being singletons. The CDR3 totals 14 residues. V shed 0 bases and J 4 bases; nucleotides not matched to a gene: 2. The germline V gene encodes CDR1 SGHRS and CDR2 YFSETQ. The data derive from a study of cytomegalovirus exposure and HLA in healthy donors. Sequencing used PBMCs. This TCR came from a woman aged 40 to 50 in good health and CMV-seropositive. The chain joins TRBV5-1 to TRBJ2-5; 8 bases align to TRBD2. Here the CDR3 reads CASSLGLAGETQYF. The CDR3 coding sequence is TGCGCCAGCAGCTTGGGGCTAGCGGGAGAGACCCAGTACTTC.